This T cell receptor (beta chain) emerged from a study of cytomegalovirus exposure and HLA in healthy donors. Broader study findings: Trimming of TCR beta V- and J-genes showed a link, identified in a later analysis, to a missense DCLRE1C variant. Excluded: some indistinguishable V segments such as TRBV6-2 and TRBV6-3. Common viral pathogens (according to a later analysis) appeared linked to several of the most significant clusters.

Germline V gene lookup returns CDR1 SEHNR and CDR2 FQNEAQ (reference sequence). The junction had 9 bases not matched to a gene; V was cut back by 5 bases and J by 6 bases. The CDR3 is made up of 15 amino acids. On this clone: Its antigen remains unknown.

Amplification used 60 Vbeta primers and 13 Jbeta primers. TCRdb keeps only in-frame clones here, not all; method: immunoSEQ multiplex PCR. The sample consists of 100,000 to 150,000 clones, 70% to 90% of them appearing once. The chain has TRBV7-9 and TRBJ2-1; TRBD1 matches at 8 bases. The receptor was derived from a boy aged 10-17 years in good health and CMV-seronegative. The sequencing sample was made of PBMCs. The CDR3 loop reads CASSQQGAAGNEQFF. Here the CDR3 DNA reads TGTGCCAGCAGCCAGCAGGGGGCAGCGGGCAATGAGCAGTTCTTC.